These T cell receptor beta chains were read from a single sample in a study of glioma-infiltrating T cells. TCRdb analysed the multiplex PCR reads with MiXCR anew, one entry per CDR3 protein. The sample has 95,000 to 150,000 distinct CDR3 sequences; roughly 24% are singletons. Material for sequencing was glioma tissue, nonneoplastic brain tissue, or PBMCs (not recorded which). These TCRs come from a human donor with low-grade glioma or glioblastoma, undergoing nonglioma brain surgery, or in good health (not recorded which). CDR3s include the opening cysteine and the closing phenylalanine or tryptophan. D genes are given only for firm matches. Expanded clones get a size class; other rows say once, few or many, or leave the size out.

d_call	j_call	cdr3_length	v_call	clone_size	cdr3_nt	cdr3_aa
.	TRBJ1-1	17	TRBV6-1	many	TGTGCCAGCCTAAGCAGGTCCTGGGGGGGCGGGGGAACTGAAGCTTTCTTT	CASLSRSWGGGGTEAFF
.	TRBJ2-5	14	TRBV6-1	many	TGTGCCAGCAGTTATAACCTAGCATTGGAGACCCAGTACTTC	CASSYNLALETQYF
TRBD2	TRBJ2-1	15	TRBV20-1	.	TGCAGTGCCCTAATATATGACCCAGGCGGGGGTGAGCAGTTCTTC	CSALIYDPGGGEQFF
TRBD2	TRBJ2-2	17	TRBV7-8	few	TGTGCCAGCAGCCCACTAGCGGGGGGCGCGAACACCGGGGAGCTGTTTTTT	CASSPLAGGANTGELFF
.	TRBJ2-3	16	TRBV4-1	many	TGCGCCAGCAGCCAAGATGGCTGGGGGAGCACAGATACGCAGTATTTT	CASSQDGWGSTDTQYF
.	TRBJ1-1	10	TRBV20-1	.	TGCAGTGCTGAGGGAGGTGAAGATATCTTT	CSAEGGEDIF
.	TRBJ1-1	15	TRBV18	few	TGTGCCAGCTCACCACAACAGGGTGGGTTAACTGAAGCTTTCTTT	CASSPQQGGLTEAFF
TRBD1	TRBJ2-3	16	TRBV7-9	many	TGTGCCAGCAGTTACGGGACAGGGGGCATCACAGATACGCAGTATTTT	CASSYGTGGITDTQYF
TRBD2	TRBJ2-2	18	TRBV11-2	.	TGTGCCAGCAGCTTAGGTCTAGCGGGATCCCCGAACACCGGGGAGCTGTTTTTT	CASSLGLAGSPNTGELFF
.	TRBJ2-3	12	TRBV29-1	few	TGCAGCGTTGCGAGGACTCCAGATACGCAGTATTTT	CSVARTPDTQYF
.	TRBJ1-4	12	TRBV2	many	TGTGCCAGCAGACAGGAAGGCGAAAAACTGTTTTTT	CASRQEGEKLFF
TRBD1	TRBJ2-3	14	TRBV4-3	many	TGCGCCAGCAGCCAGACACAGGGGGGAGATACGCAGTATTTT	CASSQTQGGDTQYF
.	TRBJ2-7	13	TRBV28	.	TGTGCCAGCAGCCAGGACAGAGCCTACGAGCAGTACTTC	CASSQDRAYEQYF
TRBD2	TRBJ2-7	13	TRBV12-3/TRBV12-4	few	TGTGCCAGCAGTTTCAGCGGGATCTACGAGCAGTACTTC	CASSFSGIYEQYF
.	TRBJ2-3	14	TRBV10-3	many	TGTGCCACCGTGACTAGTCTGAGCACAGATACGCAGTATTTT	CATVTSLSTDTQYF
TRBD2	TRBJ2-1	17	TRBV4-2	.	TGTGCCAGCAGCCAAGAGACTAGCGGGAGCTCCTACAATGAGCAGTTCTTC	CASSQETSGSSYNEQFF
TRBD1	TRBJ1-5	14	TRBV4-1	.	TGCGCCAGCAGCGTAGACAGGGCCGATCAGCCCCAGCATTTT	CASSVDRADQPQHF
TRBD1	TRBJ2-7	13	TRBV18	many	TGTGCCAGCTCACCCACGGCAGGGGGCGAGCAGTACTTC	CASSPTAGGEQYF
.	TRBJ2-3	14	TRBV7-6	once	TGTGCCAGCAGCTTAAGTCGGGGTCCAGATACGCAGTATTTT	CASSLSRGPDTQYF
TRBD1	TRBJ2-6	17	TRBV19	few	TGTGCCAGTAGCACACGACAGGGTGACTCTGGGGCCAACGTCCTGACTTTC	CASSTRQGDSGANVLTF
.	TRBJ1-1	14	TRBV30	many	TGTGCCTGGAGTGTAATACATCCTAACACTGAAGCTTTCTTT	CAWSVIHPNTEAFF
.	TRBJ2-1	14	TRBV6-2/TRBV6-3	many	TGTGCCAGCAGTTACCTCAGTTATAACAATGAGCAGTTCTTC	CASSYLSYNNEQFF
.	TRBJ2-1	13	TRBV5-1	.	TGCGCCAGCAGCCAACCCCTGCGGAATGAGCAGTTCTTC	CASSQPLRNEQFF
.	TRBJ1-6	14	TRBV4-1	many	TGCGCCAGCAGCCAAGAACCGGGAAATTCACCCCTCCACTTT	CASSQEPGNSPLHF
.	TRBJ2-1	11	TRBV7-2	many	TGTGCCAGCACCGACTACAATGAGCAGTTCTTC	CASTDYNEQFF
TRBD1	TRBJ2-7	13	TRBV6-1	many	TGTGCCAGCAACCACAGGGGTGGCGGCGAGCAGTACTTC	CASNHRGGGEQYF
TRBD2	TRBJ2-1	15	TRBV7-3	many	TGTGCCAGCAGCTTAGGGAGGGCCGGAAGGAATGAGCAGTTCTTC	CASSLGRAGRNEQFF
.	TRBJ2-3	15	TRBV5-6	many	TGTGCCAGCAGCTCGATCCGGGCCTTCACAGATACGCAGTATTTT	CASSSIRAFTDTQYF
TRBD2	TRBJ2-2	17	TRBV28	.	TGTGCCAGCAGTTCCGGACTAGCGGGAGAGAACACCGGGGAGCTGTTTTTT	CASSSGLAGENTGELFF
.	TRBJ2-6	15	TRBV28	many	TGTGCCAGCAGTTTAAGTTGGGCTGGGGCCAACGTCCTGACTTTC	CASSLSWAGANVLTF
TRBD1	TRBJ1-1	12	TRBV6-1	many	TGTGCCAGCAAAGAAGGGCAGGGGGGAGCTTTCTTT	CASKEGQGGAFF
.	TRBJ2-5	16	TRBV4-2	.	TGTGCCAGCAGCCGAGGGACTCTGACCCAGGAAGAGACCCAGTACTTC	CASSRGTLTQEETQYF
TRBD1	TRBJ1-1	14	TRBV12-3/TRBV12-4	many	TGTGCCAGCAGTTGGGACAGGGCGAACACTGAAGCTTTCTTT	CASSWDRANTEAFF
.	TRBJ2-7	9	TRBV27	many	TGTGCCAGCTACTACGAGCAGTACTTC	CASYYEQYF
TRBD1	TRBJ1-2	13	TRBV12-5	few	TGTGCTAGTGGTTCCGGGACAGGAAGAGGCTACACCTTC	CASGSGTGRGYTF
TRBD1	TRBJ2-5	15	TRBV10-3	.	TGTGCCATCGGTGAAACTCGGGACAGCGGTGGGGCCCAGTACTTC	CAIGETRDSGGAQYF
.	TRBJ1-2	15	TRBV6-5	.	TGTGCCAGCAGTTACCGAACGCAGGATAACTATGGCTGCACCTTC	CASSYRTQDNYGCTF
.	TRBJ2-3	13	TRBV20-1	many	TGCAGTGCTACCGCTCCGGGGGCAGATACGCAGTATTTT	CSATAPGADTQYF
.	TRBJ2-4	13	TRBV3-1	many	TGTGCCAGCAGTCGACAGACCAAAAACATTCAGTACTTC	CASSRQTKNIQYF
.	TRBJ1-4	13	TRBV7-9	.	TGTGCCAGAGGGGAGGGCCCTAATGAAAAACTGTTTTTT	CARGEGPNEKLFF
.	TRBJ1-1	15	TRBV7-6	.	TGTGCCAGCAGCCCACAGGTGGGGCAGAACACTGAAGCTTTCTTT	CASSPQVGQNTEAFF
TRBD2	TRBJ2-6	18	TRBV12-3/TRBV12-4	few	TGTGCCAGCAGCCCCGGGACTAGCGGGAATTTCGGGGCCAACGTCCTGACTTTC	CASSPGTSGNFGANVLTF
.	TRBJ2-1	17	TRBV7-8	many	TGTGCCAGCAGCTCGAACCGGGCCCCGACCCGATACAATGAGCAGTTCTTC	CASSSNRAPTRYNEQFF
.	TRBJ1-1	14	TRBV12-3/TRBV12-4	many	TGTGCCAGCAGTGCTCTCTCCCAGGGCACTGAAGCTTTCTTT	CASSALSQGTEAFF
.	TRBJ1-1	12	TRBV6-1	many	TGTGCCACGCAGGACCCGAAACGTGAAGCTTTCTTT	CATQDPKREAFF
TRBD1	TRBJ2-6	18	TRBV6-2/TRBV6-3	many	TGTGCCAGCAGTTACTCGACCGGGACAGCAACCGGGGCCAACGTCCTGACTTTC	CASSYSTGTATGANVLTF
.	TRBJ2-6	16	TRBV15	many	TGTGCCACCAGCAGAGATCAGGGCTCTGGGGCCAACGTCCTGACTTTC	CATSRDQGSGANVLTF
.	TRBJ2-7	14	TRBV7-8	.	TGTGCCAGCAGCTTCGACAGGCAGGCCTACGAGCAGTACTTC	CASSFDRQAYEQYF
.	TRBJ1-1	14	TRBV10-3	many	TGTGCCATCAAGGGTTCTAATCTGAACACTGAAGCTTTCTTT	CAIKGSNLNTEAFF
.	TRBJ1-5	15	TRBV4-1	few	TGCGCCAGCAGCCAAGAGCAGGGCGTCGGTCAGCCCCAGCATTTT	CASSQEQGVGQPQHF
.	TRBJ2-7	12	TRBV28	many	TGTGCCAGCAGTTTATGGGGTGACGAGCAGTACTTC	CASSLWGDEQYF
TRBD1	TRBJ2-3	14	TRBV6-1	.	TGTGCCACCATCGGGACAGGGGTGACAGATACGCAGTATTTT	CATIGTGVTDTQYF
.	TRBJ1-1	12	TRBV30	.	TGTGCCTGGAGTTTGGACTTTTCTGAAGCTTTCTTT	CAWSLDFSEAFF
.	TRBJ2-1	17	TRBV4-3	many	TGCGCCAGCAGCCAAGGGAACGGGGGAAGCTCCTACAATGAGCAGTTCTTC	CASSQGNGGSSYNEQFF